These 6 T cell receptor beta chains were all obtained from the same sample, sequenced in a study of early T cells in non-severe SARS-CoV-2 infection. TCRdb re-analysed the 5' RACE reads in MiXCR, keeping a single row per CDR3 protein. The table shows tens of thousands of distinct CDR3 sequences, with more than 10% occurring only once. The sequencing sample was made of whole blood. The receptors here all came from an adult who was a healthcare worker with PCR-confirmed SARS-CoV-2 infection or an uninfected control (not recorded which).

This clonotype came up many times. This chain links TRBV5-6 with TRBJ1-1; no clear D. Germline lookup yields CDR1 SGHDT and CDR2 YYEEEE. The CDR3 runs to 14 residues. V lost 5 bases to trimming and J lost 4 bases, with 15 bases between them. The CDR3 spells CASSFTGRFTEAFF. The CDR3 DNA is TGTGCCAGCAGTTTCACCGGGAGATTCACTGAAGCTTTCTTT. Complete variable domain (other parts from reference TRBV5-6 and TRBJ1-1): DAGVTQSPTHLIKTRGQQVTLRCSPKSGHDTVSWYQQALGQGPQFIFQYYEEEERQRGNFPDRFSGHQFPNYSSELNVNALLLGDSALYLCASSFTGRFTEAFFGQGTRLTVV.

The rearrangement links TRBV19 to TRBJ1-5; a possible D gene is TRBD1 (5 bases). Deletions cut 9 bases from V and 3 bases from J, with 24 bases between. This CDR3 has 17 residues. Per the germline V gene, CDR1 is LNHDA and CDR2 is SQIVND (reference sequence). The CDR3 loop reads CASTTYRGPGLNQPQHF. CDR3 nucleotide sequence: TGTGCCAGCACCACTTATCGGGGACCCGGCCTCAATCAGCCCCAGCATTTT.

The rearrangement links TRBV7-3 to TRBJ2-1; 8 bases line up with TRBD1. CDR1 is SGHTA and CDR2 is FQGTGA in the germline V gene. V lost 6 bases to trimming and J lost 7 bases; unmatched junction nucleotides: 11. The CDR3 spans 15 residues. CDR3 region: CASRGAQGARNEQFF. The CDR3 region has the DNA TGTGCCAGCAGGGGCGCGCAGGGGGCGCGAAATGAGCAGTTCTTC.

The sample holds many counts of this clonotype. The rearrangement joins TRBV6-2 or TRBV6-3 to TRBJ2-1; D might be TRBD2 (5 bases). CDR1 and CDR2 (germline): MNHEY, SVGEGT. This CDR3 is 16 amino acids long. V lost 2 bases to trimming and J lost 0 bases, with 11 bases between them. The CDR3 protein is CASSYVASRSYNEQFF. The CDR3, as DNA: TGTGCCAGCAGTTACGTAGCGTCCCGCTCCTACAATGAGCAGTTCTTC.

CDR3 DNA: TGTGCCAGCAGCCTCAGAGTCCCTGAATATGGCTACACCTTC. It encodes CASSLRVPEYGYTF. This chain connects TRBV21-1 to TRBJ1-2. TRBV21-1 is noted as a pseudogene. The length of the CDR3 is 14 residues.

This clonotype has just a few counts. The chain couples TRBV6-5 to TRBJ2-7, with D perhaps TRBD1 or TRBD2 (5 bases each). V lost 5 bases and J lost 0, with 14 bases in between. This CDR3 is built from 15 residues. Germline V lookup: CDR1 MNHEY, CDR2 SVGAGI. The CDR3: CASSPGTVSSYEQYF. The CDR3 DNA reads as TGTGCCAGCAGTCCCGGGACGGTGAGCTCCTACGAGCAGTACTTC.